This TCR beta chain was profiled in a study of shared clonotypes between healthy human individuals. Study findings and constraints: Naive subsets generally exceeded memory subsets in estimated richness.

Replicate PCRs from sorted subsets contained around 200 ng DNA, which is around 30,000 T cell genomes. The data were produced by immunoSEQ multiplex PCR, yet TCRdb's version contains in-frame clones alone and is incomplete. The repertoire holds roughly 650,000 clones, with around 97% as singletons. A remark on this clone: As yet, its antigen is unknown.

CDR1 is MDHEN and CDR2 is SYDVKM in the germline V gene. V lost 6 bases to trimming and J lost 3 bases, with 18 bases between them. This CDR3 has 15 amino acids. Nashville, Tennessee was home to all donors, who were Caucasian adults. Division of CD4+ cells produced a CD45RA+ naive subset and a CD45RA-negative memory subset. This receptor was taken from a woman aged 25 to 39 in good health. Sequences were obtained from naive CD4+ T cells sorted from blood. Stated subset: CD45RA+ positively selected. The chain has TRBV28 and TRBJ2-7, with D possibly being TRBD2 (6 bases). For the CDR3, the DNA is TGTGCCAGCAGCCCGCGGGATGGATTTTACTACGAGCAGTACTTC. Encoded protein: CASSPRDGFYYEQYF.